This T cell receptor (beta chain) is from a study of blood T cells in healthy people across ages. Study in general: In model experiments, template switching was able to capture about one barcoded beta molecule for every two T cells that were present.

A second PCR, run for about 6 to 11 cycles, used a sample-barcoded 5' primer plus a J-beta primer mix. Each CDR3 protein gets one entry after TCRdb re-called the 5' RACE reads with MiXCR. The sample records hundreds of thousands of distinct CDR3 sequences, 53% being singletons. Overall study findings and caveats: Strong correlation linked observed beta diversity and percent naive T cells.

The V and J ends lost 5 bases and 1 base respectively, with 8 bases between them. The CDR3 length is 13 residues. The germline CDR1 and CDR2 sequences are WNHNN and SYGVQD (reference sequence). This clonotype was counted a few times. Its antigen is still unknown. Ten milliliters of peripheral blood were drawn from each donor. The TCR originated in a man aged 80 or over in good health. Specimen: blood. The chain recombines TRBV10-1 with TRBJ2-5; no definite D call. The CDR3 DNA reads TGCGCCAGCAGTTGGAGCGTCCAAGAGACCCAGTACTTC. As protein: CASSWSVQETQYF.